This TCR beta chain originates from a study of cytomegalovirus exposure and HLA in healthy donors. At the level of the study: Among over 300 genotyped donors, roughly 80% fell in the Caucasian-associated ancestry cluster.

The length of the CDR3 is 14 residues. The study's findings and limits: Altogether, some 170 TCR beta chains were recorded as cytomegalovirus-associated.

Worth noting for this clone: Its antigen is not identified.

The PCR employed 60 Vbeta primers together with 13 Jbeta primers. Using immunoSEQ multiplex PCR, the repertoire was profiled, and TCRdb retains in-frame clones only, with some absent. This table holds more than 200,000 clones, 70% to 80% found once. V and J are TRBV21-1 and TRBJ1-3; the DNA was not compared with TRBD1, the D call given in the table. TRBV21-1 is a pseudogene segment. This sequence was found in a man aged 40-49 years in good health and CMV-seronegative. The sequenced sample consisted of PBMCs. This CDR3 is CASSFRTAGNTIYF. CDR3 nucleotide sequence: TGTGCCAGCAGCTTTAGGACAGCTGGAAACACCATATATTTT.